The clone carrying this T cell receptor beta chain came up a few times. What it binds is unknown. This record comes from a study of T cell repertoires in cytomegalovirus infection. Whole-study context: Based on public TCR beta signatures, there were indications of CMV infection and of a matching HLA type. Study conclusions and caveats: Frequencies of public TCR beta families were cumulated, and this identified carriers of CMV plus the relevant HLA. Across the ex vivo response, the dominant clonotypes were HLA-C-restricted CMV-specific TCR beta clonotypes.

Germline lookup yields CDR1 MNHEY and CDR2 SVGAGI. The CDR3 is 14 amino acids. J was trimmed by 4 bases and V by 4 bases; bases with no gene match: 3. TCRdb reprocessed the reads with MiXCR, giving one entry per CDR3 protein. This table holds approximately 1,000,000 distinct CDR3 sequences, roughly 30% found once. The chain joins TRBV6-5 to TRBJ1-4; TRBD1 matches 7 bases. Sample: cultured CD8+ T cells from PBMCs, taken from culture after CMV antigen stimulation. The receptor was derived from a human donor in good health (CMV status not recorded). Some clones in this sample may be carry-over from other donors' samples. The CDR3 here is CASSLDRFNEKLFF. CDR3 DNA: TGTGCCAGCAGTTTGGACAGGTTTAATGAAAAACTGTTTTTT.